The present TCR beta chain was sequenced within a study of cytomegalovirus exposure and HLA in healthy donors. Study outcomes and limitations: According to an earlier analysis, most TCR beta V segments yielded productive rearrangements about 90% or about 30% of the time. Associated with cytomegalovirus, according to the listing, were some 180 TCR beta chains. In vitro experiments confirmed that three CMV-associated chains were specific for CMV antigens.

Per the germline V gene, CDR1 is SNHLY and CDR2 is FYNNEI. V gave up 4 bases and J gave up 4 bases, with 11 bases separating them. The CDR3 has 14 amino acids. Primers for the PCR totalled 60 Vbeta and 13 Jbeta. Clones were sequenced by immunoSEQ multiplex PCR, and TCRdb holds only the in-frame ones, with some missing. The table shows approximately 120,000 clones, with roughly 66% occurring only once. Turning to this clone: No antigen is known for it.

The chain employs TRBV2 and TRBJ2-1, with D unclear. The sequenced material came from PBMCs. The sequence derives from a man aged 55 to 70 in good health and CMV-seropositive. The CDR3 spells CASSVSPDYNEQFF. CDR3 nucleotide sequence: TGTGCCAGCAGTGTTAGCCCGGATTACAATGAGCAGTTCTTC.